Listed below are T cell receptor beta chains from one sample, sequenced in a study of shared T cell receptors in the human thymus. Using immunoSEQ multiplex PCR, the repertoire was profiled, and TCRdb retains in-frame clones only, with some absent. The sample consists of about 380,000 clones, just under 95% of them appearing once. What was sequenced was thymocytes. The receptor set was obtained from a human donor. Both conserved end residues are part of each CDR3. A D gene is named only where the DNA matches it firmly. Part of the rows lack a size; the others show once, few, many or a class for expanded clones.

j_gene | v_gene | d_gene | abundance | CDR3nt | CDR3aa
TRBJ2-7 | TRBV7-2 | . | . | TGTGCCAGCAGCTCCTGTACGGGACCCGGCTCCAACCAAGAGTACGAGCAGTACTTC | CASSSCTGPGSNQEYEQYF
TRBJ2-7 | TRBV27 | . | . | TGTGCCAGCAGCCGGGGGTTCGGCTTCGAGCAGTACTTC | CASSRGFGFEQYF
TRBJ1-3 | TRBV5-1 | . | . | TGCGCCAGCAGCTTGTTCCCGGTTATCTCTGGAAACACCATATATTTT | CASSLFPVISGNTIYF
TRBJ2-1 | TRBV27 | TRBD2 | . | TGTGCCAGCAGACACGATCGACTAGCGGAGCAGTTCTTC | CASRHDRLAEQFF
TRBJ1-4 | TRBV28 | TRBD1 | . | TGTGCCAGCAGTTTATGGACAGGGGGCAAAGGAAAGGAAAAACTGTTTTTT | CASSLWTGGKGKEKLFF
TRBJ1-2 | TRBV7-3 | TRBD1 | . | TGTGCCAGCAGCTCCCCCGGACAGGGGAAGCGAAGCTACACCTTC | CASSSPGQGKRSYTF
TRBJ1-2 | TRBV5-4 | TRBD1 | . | TGTGCCAGCAGCGTCGCCCCAATGTGGGACAGACCTTTCTATGGCTACACCTTC | CASSVAPMWDRPFYGYTF
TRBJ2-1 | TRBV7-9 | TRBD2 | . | TGTGCCAGCAGCTGGCTAGCGGGACCCTACAATGAGCAGTTCTTC | CASSWLAGPYNEQFF
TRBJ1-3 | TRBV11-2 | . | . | TGTGCCAGCAGCTTCCACAGTGCTTTCTCTGGAAACACCATATATTTT | CASSFHSAFSGNTIYF
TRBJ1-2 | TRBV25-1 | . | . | TGTGCCAGCAGTGACCGCCCGACGGGGGCGCGAAATGGCTACACCTTC | CASSDRPTGARNGYTF
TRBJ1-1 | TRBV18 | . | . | TGTGCCAGCTCACCACCCGTGACGGCGAACACTGAAGCTTTCTTT | CASSPPVTANTEAFF
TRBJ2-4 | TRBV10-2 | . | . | TGCGCCAGCAGTGAGTCAATAACTACTACCTTTGAGCTTAGGGCCAAAAACATTCAGTACTTC | CASSESITTTFELRAKNIQYF
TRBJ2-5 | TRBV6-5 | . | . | TGTGCCAGCAGGCGGACGGAGGAGACCCAGTACTTC | CASRRTEETQYF
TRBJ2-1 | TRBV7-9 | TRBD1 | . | TGTGCCAGCAGCTCTCTCCCCGGGACAGGGTCCTACAATGAGCAGTTCTTC | CASSSLPGTGSYNEQFF
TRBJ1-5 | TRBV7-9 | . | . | TGTGCCAGCAGCTTATCCCCCAATGGGGGTAGTGGGAATCAGCCCCAGCATTTT | CASSLSPNGGSGNQPQHF
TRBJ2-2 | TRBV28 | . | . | TGTGCCAGCAGTTTAGGGGTACGAAACACCGGGGAGCTGTTTTTT | CASSLGVRNTGELFF
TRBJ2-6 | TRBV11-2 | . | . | TGTGCCAGCAGCCCCAGGAGGGCCCGACAGACCAACGTCCTGACTTTC | CASSPRRARQTNVLTF
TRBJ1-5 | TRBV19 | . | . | TGTGCCAGTAGTATACACCGGGACAGCAATCAGCCCCAGCATTTT | CASSIHRDSNQPQHF
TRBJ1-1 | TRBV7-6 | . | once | TGTGCCAGCAGCTTTCGGGGACACTTGAACGCGGCGAATACTGAAGCTTTCTTT | CASSFRGHLNAANTEAFF
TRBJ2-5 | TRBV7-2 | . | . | TGTGCCAGCAGCACTAGCCGCCCGGGCAGGCGATACCAAGAGACCCAGTACTTC | CASSTSRPGRRYQETQYF
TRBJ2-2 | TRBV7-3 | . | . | TGTGCCAGCAGCTTTACCCCCACCGGGGAGCTGTTTTTT | CASSFTPTGELFF
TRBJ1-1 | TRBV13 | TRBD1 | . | TGTGCCAGCAGCTGGAGACAGGGGGCTGATGAAGCTTTCTTT | CASSWRQGADEAFF
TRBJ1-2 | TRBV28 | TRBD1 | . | TGTGCCAGCAGTTTCGACAGGGAAACCTATGGCTACACCTTC | CASSFDRETYGYTF
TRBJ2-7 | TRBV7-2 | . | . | TGTGCCAGCAGCTTATTGGCAACTAGAAGCGAGCAGTACTTC | CASSLLATRSEQYF
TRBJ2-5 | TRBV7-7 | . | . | TGTGCCAGCAGCTTATCGGGGGCCGGAGAGACCCAGTACTTC | CASSLSGAGETQYF
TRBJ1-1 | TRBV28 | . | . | TGTGCCAGCAGTTTATTGGAGGGCAGGGCGGTTGCTTTCTTT | CASSLLEGRAVAFF
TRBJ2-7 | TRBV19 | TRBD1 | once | TGTGCCAGTACCGGGACAGGGCCCGACGAGCAGTACTTC | CASTGTGPDEQYF
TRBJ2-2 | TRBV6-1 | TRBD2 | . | TGTGCCAGCAGGACTAGCGGAGGGAACACCGGGGAGCTGTTTTTT | CASRTSGGNTGELFF
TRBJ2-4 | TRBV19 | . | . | TGTGCCAGTATGGTCGGAGGCTTAAACATTCAGTACTTC | CASMVGGLNIQYF
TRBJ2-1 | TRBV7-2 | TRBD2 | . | TGTGCCAGCAGCTTAGAGACTAGCGCTTACAATGAGCAGTTCTTC | CASSLETSAYNEQFF
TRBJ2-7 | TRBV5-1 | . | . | TGCGCCAGCAGCTTGGCCTGGCCCCCTCTCGAGCAGTACTTC | CASSLAWPPLEQYF
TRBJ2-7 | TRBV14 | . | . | TGTGCCAGCAGCCTCGGGCGGGAAAGGTTCGTCTACGAGCAGTACTTC | CASSLGRERFVYEQYF
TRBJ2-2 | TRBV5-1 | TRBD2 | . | TGCGCCAGCAGCTTATCGTCTAGCGGGAGGCGCACCGGGGAGCTGTTTTTT | CASSLSSSGRRTGELFF
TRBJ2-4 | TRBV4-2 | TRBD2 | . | TGTGCCAGCAGCCAAATCCCGGGACTAGCGGGGGCAGCCAAAAACATTCAGTACTTC | CASSQIPGLAGAAKNIQYF
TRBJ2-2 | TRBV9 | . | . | TGTGCCAGCAGCGGCTCCGGGACCCGGCAGGCCGGGGAGCTGTTTTTT | CASSGSGTRQAGELFF
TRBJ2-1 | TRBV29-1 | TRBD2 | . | TGCAGCGTTGTCGATCTAGCGGAGAGCTCCTACAATGAGCAGTTCTTC | CSVVDLAESSYNEQFF
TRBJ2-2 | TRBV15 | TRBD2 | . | TGTGCCACCAGCAGGGGTAAAAAGGGAGGGCCGGGGACCGGGGAGCTGTTTTTT | CATSRGKKGGPGTGELFF
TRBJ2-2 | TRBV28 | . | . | TGTGCCAGCAGTTTGGGCGAAACTAAGAACACCGGGGAGCTGTTTTTT | CASSLGETKNTGELFF
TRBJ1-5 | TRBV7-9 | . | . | TGTGCCAGCAGCCAGTGGTCAGGGCCCGGGAGCAATCAGCCCCAGCATTTT | CASSQWSGPGSNQPQHF
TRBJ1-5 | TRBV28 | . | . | TGTGCCAGCAGTTTCCCCGGGGCAAGTCAGCCCCAGCATTTT | CASSFPGASQPQHF
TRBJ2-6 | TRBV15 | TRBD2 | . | TGTGCCACCAGCAGAGATACTAGCGGGAGGGCCTTTGAGTCTGGGGCCAACGTCCTGACTTTC | CATSRDTSGRAFESGANVLTF
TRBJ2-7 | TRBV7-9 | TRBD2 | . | TGTGCCAGCAGCCAGTCAGAGTGGCGGGAGTACTCCTACGAGCAGTACTTC | CASSQSEWREYSYEQYF
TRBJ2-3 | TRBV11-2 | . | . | TGTGCCAGCAGCTTAGTACGACCGAGGAGCACAGATACGCAGTATTTT | CASSLVRPRSTDTQYF
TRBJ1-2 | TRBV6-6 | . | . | TGTGCCAGCAGTTATGGCTACACCTTC | CASSYGYTF
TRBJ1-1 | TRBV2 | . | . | TGTGCCAGCAGTGCACACAGGGAGGATGACACTGAAGCTTTCTTT | CASSAHREDDTEAFF
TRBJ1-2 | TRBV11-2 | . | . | TGTGCCAGCAGCTGCAATGCTGAGGGCGCGGCGGATGGCTACACCTTC | CASSCNAEGAADGYTF
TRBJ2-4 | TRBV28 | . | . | TGTGCCAGCAGTTTGGCAGTACTAGCTAGGAAGTCCAAAAACATTCAGTACTTC | CASSLAVLARKSKNIQYF
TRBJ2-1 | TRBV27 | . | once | TGTGCCAGCAGCTCCACGGGGGCGTCACGTAAGCTTGAGCAGTTCTTC | CASSSTGASRKLEQFF
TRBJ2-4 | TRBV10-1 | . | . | TGCGCCAGCCACCGCCCCCGACAGTATTGGAACATTCAGTACTTC | CASHRPRQYWNIQYF
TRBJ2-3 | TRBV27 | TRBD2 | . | TGTGCCAGCAGGCCCGGGACTAGCGGGAGGGCCATTGCAGGAGATACGCAGTATTTT | CASRPGTSGRAIAGDTQYF
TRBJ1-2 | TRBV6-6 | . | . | TGTGCCAGCAGTTACTCCGACCGAAACTATGGCTACACCTTC | CASSYSDRNYGYTF
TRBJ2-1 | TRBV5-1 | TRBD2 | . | TGCGCCAGCAGCCCCGGGACTAGCGGCTACAATGAGCAGTTCTTC | CASSPGTSGYNEQFF
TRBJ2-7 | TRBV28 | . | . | TGTGCCAGCAGTCTAGCTGCACAGGGCACGTACCTTGGGGACGAGCAGTACTTC | CASSLAAQGTYLGDEQYF
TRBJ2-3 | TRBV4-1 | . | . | TGCGCCAGCAGCCATCTCGGACGGGACTTACTGTCCACAGATACGCAGTATTTT | CASSHLGRDLLSTDTQYF
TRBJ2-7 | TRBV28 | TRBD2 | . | TGTGCCAGCAGTCTCCTGGCGGGAGCTCACGAGCAGTACTTC | CASSLLAGAHEQYF